This T cell receptor beta chain was obtained from a study of shared clonotypes between healthy human individuals. Of note for this clone: Its antigen is currently unknown.

This CDR3 is built from 14 residues. Trimming removed 3 bases at V and 0 bases at J, with 5 bases between. In germline, CDR1 is SGHAT, CDR2 FQNNGV. Data came from immunoSEQ multiplex PCR; TCRdb stores just in-frame clones and leaves some out. The sample lists some 2.3 million clones, approximately 93% occurring once. General observations from the study: Compared with clonotypes that all four donors shared, non-shared clonotypes had lower generation probabilities.

Only Caucasian adults living in Nashville, Tennessee served as donors. The specimen sequenced was naive CD4+ T cells from PBMCs. The subset denotes: CD45RA+ positively selected. The chain links TRBV11-2 to TRBJ2-2; D remains unclear. This receptor was taken from a man aged 18 to 29 in good health. Some clones in this sample may be carry-over from other donors' samples. The CDR3, as DNA: TGTGCCAGCAGCTTCGTTGCGAACACCGGGGAGCTGTTTTTT. It encodes CASSFVANTGELFF.